This T cell receptor beta chain was sequenced for a study of blood T cells in healthy people across ages (dated by TCRdb to the mid-2010s). Study-wide context: In model experiments, template switching captured roughly one uniquely barcoded TCR beta cDNA molecule for every two T cells. Age-related changes in TCR beta repertoire diversity were measured in the study by deep sequencing normalized with unique cDNA molecular identifiers. Four age groups were formed from the donors: young (average roughly 15 years), middle-aged (approximately 40), aged (roughly 59) and long-lived (approximately 80). Two additional independent replicas of 1 million unique cDNA reads from the same blood draw were analyzed for two donors (one aged 18 to 30 and one aged 80 or older).

Paper-wide results and their limitations: Observed TCR beta diversity per million T cells fell roughly linearly with age, and a significant reduction was already apparent by age about 43. Bulk unsorted PBMC profiling prevented conclusive comparison of naive and antigen-experienced compartments. Estimates of total diversity based on one million sequenced T cells were regarded as lower bounds and as underestimates. Compared with the aged group, the long-lived group had more naive CD4+ T cells, fewer expanded clones and increased TCR diversity, suggesting age selection. There was a strong correlation between observed TCR beta diversity and the percentage of naive T cells measured by flow cytometry. The CMV infection status of donors was not known, potentially confounding age-related changes in expanded clonotypes.

Systemically healthy Caucasian individuals from Russia, 35 to 50 in total and aged about 6 to 100 years, were included as donors. Around 10 milliliters of peripheral blood were drawn from each donor into EDTA-treated Vacutainer tubes. Ficoll-Paque density-gradient centrifugation was used to isolate PBMCs, with at least 6.5 million per sample. Trizol reagent was used to extract total RNA from PBMCs, with at least 5.5 micrograms per sample. For every donor, flow cytometry on a PBMC aliquot measured the percentage of naive CD45RAhigh/CD27high T cells. From a lookup of the germline V gene, CDR1 and CDR2 are SGHRS and YFSETQ. V is trimmed back by 0 bases and J by 2 bases, and the junction contains 2 bases that no gene match accounts for. The CDR3 has 15 amino acids, counting the end cysteine and phenylalanine. Only the CDR3 part of the read is kept: 45 bases, read in frame from the first base. This clonotype was seen only a few times. Which antigen it targets is not known. It has no much larger one-base neighbor in the sample; base qualities were not kept.

Library preparation used 5' RACE. The listed sequencing device is Illumina HiSeq 2500. A second roughly 6 to 12 cycle PCR used a sample-barcoded 5' primer and a J-beta primer mix. A unique molecular identifier was introduced onto each TCR beta cDNA molecule by a template-switch 5' adaptor carrying 12 random nucleotides. At least 2.5 million CDR3-containing paired-end reads were obtained from each sample. The Mint cDNA synthesis kit, primed by a TRBC-specific oligonucleotide, was used to synthesize first-strand cDNA from all RNA. All cDNA was treated with uracil-DNA glycosylase and then went through a first 18-cycle PCR with the universal primers M1SS and BC2_uni_R. The published analysis was carried out like this. For normalization, 1 million high-quality reads, each with a distinct molecular identifier, were randomly selected from each sample. Instead of being binned into consensus sequences, reads that shared molecular identifiers were thrown out. MiTCR, set to a Q25 quality threshold and the strictest error-elimination algorithm, was used for CDR3 identification, clonotype clustering and error correction. Lower-bound total TCR beta diversity was estimated with a nonparametric unseen species model using Euler transformation. The public reads were reanalyzed by TCRdb: fastp trimming at Q25, MiXCR alignment, in-frame beta chains only. Identical CDR3 protein sequences are pooled into one entry, listed with their most common genes and DNA. The V and J calls follow TCRdb's processing rather than the paper's. The sample has fewer than 650,000 distinct CDR3 sequences on record, 25% to 35% of them singletons. Over 3.5% of the sample comes from the top ten.

These data also formed part of another study, on T cells of mothers and their children. In that second paper, the authors write: The donors were nine systemically healthy Caucasian individuals, made up of three mothers and their six children. cDNA synthesis used all of the extracted RNA, with 1.5 ug of RNA in each 15 ul reaction. In the second PCR, sample barcodes and 2-4 random nucleotides were introduced via the M1S primer. Over 8.5 million TCR beta CDR3 reads came from each mother, compared with about 3 million reads from each child. Thymic selection similarly shapes TCR recombination output in related and unrelated pairs, with minor effect from inherited differences. Normalized repertoire overlap in related mother-child pairs was always slightly higher than in unrelated mother-child pairs, but the difference was never significant. With a sensitivity of about 100 clones per million clonotypes, no persistent microchimeric T cell clones were detected. To look for features that set related mother-child pairs apart from unrelated individuals, the researchers ran deep NGS to compare the TCR beta repertoires of mothers and children. The mean age was around 40 +/- 4 years for the mothers and 11 +/- 4 years for the children. After adapter ligation was performed with NEBNext reagents, the libraries were sequenced on an Illumina HiSeq 2000 with 100+100 nt paired-end reads. To prevent cross-contamination, the mother and child libraries were prepared one month apart and sequenced in separate runs. For each donor, somewhere between about 450,000 and 2,000,000 distinct TCR beta clonotypes were identified. Naive TCR beta clonotypes were estimated from low-frequency clonotypes matched to each donor's FACS-determined naive share, without sorting.

The receptor chain draws on TRBV5-1 and TRBJ2-5; 9 bases in between match TRBD1. This clonotype originated in a boy aged 2-9 years in good health. Material for sequencing was blood. The DNA reads as follows: TGCGCCAGCAGCTTGGGACAGGGGGTACAAGAGACCCAGTACTTC. It is translated as CASSLGQGVQETQYF.